These T cell receptor beta chains were read from a single sample in a study of blood T cell repertoires in COVID-19. Only in-frame clones appear in the TCRdb table, and some are missing; sequencing was by immunoSEQ multiplex PCR. The top ten hold 2.5% to 3.5% of the sample, which has about 26,000 clones, 80% to 95% seen once. What was sequenced was peripheral blood. The receptors originated from a human donor in a cohort sampled during active COVID-19. Both conserved end residues are trimmed from each CDR3. Clone size appears in some rows only: once, few, many, or a class for an expanded clone.

CDR3 | J | V | size
ASSPGTGDETQY | TRBJ2-5 | TRBV18 | medium-sized
ASSERGHQETQY | TRBJ2-5 | TRBV25-1 | -
ATAGTGERRVKLF | TRBJ1-4 | TRBV2 | -
ASTELAGLDTQY | TRBJ2-3 | TRBV28 | -
ASSLLAGDSLEY | TRBJ2-3 | TRBV27 | -
ASSSGDRSGTNYGYT | TRBJ1-2 | TRBV6-2/TRBV6-3 | -
ASSPSGYGGNQPQH | TRBJ1-5 | TRBV28 | -
AIRYRTSYEQY | TRBJ2-7 | TRBV10-3 | -
ATIRDFGGGGQYNEQF | TRBJ2-1 | TRBV2 | once
ASSLGGIAKNIQY | TRBJ2-4 | TRBV5-1 | -
ASSPPGQGSGYT | TRBJ1-2 | TRBV5-1 | -
ASSSGVTDTQY | TRBJ2-3 | TRBV12-3/TRBV12-4 | -
ASSHVTSSGANVLT | TRBJ2-6 | TRBV4-1 | -
AVLRSTTDNSPLH | TRBJ1-6 | TRBV10-3 | -
ASSLPRRLARYNEQF | TRBJ2-1 | TRBV7-8 | once
SARTGHINADTQY | TRBJ2-3 | TRBV29-1 | once
ASSPPSGGWETQY | TRBJ2-5 | TRBV4-1 | -